This record concerns one T cell receptor (beta chain) sequence. Which cohort a participant joined came from the clinical history participants gave. The data derive from a study of blood T cell repertoires in COVID-19. Turning to the study itself: The United States, Italy and Spain provided the acute and convalescent COVID-19 samples.

Per the study methods: From reference gene primer amplification, estimates of nucleated cell counts were derived. The method was immunoSEQ multiplex PCR; TCRdb's version includes in-frame clones alone and lacks a portion of them. The DNA was the basis for D and trimming; V, J and clone size are from that table. The sample holds 200,000 to 250,000 clones; 85% to 90% are singletons and the top ten take approximately 2.8%. Sequenced: PBMCs or T cells enriched from blood (not recorded which). This clonotype originated in a woman in her forties or fifties in a cohort exposed to, infected with or recovered from COVID-19 (not recorded which).

The CDR3 spells CASSQTGTGIHTEAFF. CDR3 sequence (DNA): TGTGCCAGCTCACAGACCGGGACAGGGATTCACACTGAAGCTTTCTTT. V is TRBV18 and J is TRBJ1-1, with 9 nucleotides matching TRBD1. The CDR3 is made up of 16 amino acids. The V and J ends lost 4 bases and 3 bases, in that order; junction bases with no gene match: 9. The germline V gene has CDR1 KGHSH and CDR2 LQKENI.